The clone carrying this TCR beta chain was detected once. This sample is drawn from a study of blood T cell repertoires in COVID-19. Turning to the study itself: Collection of acute and convalescent COVID-19 samples took place in the United States, Italy and Spain. The cDNA or gDNA used as material had been derived from T cells, B-cell-depleted T cells, or PBMCs.

The authors' processing: Reference gene primers were amplified, and this amplification served to estimate nucleated cell counts. TCRdb's copy holds only in-frame clones and misses some; the assay was immunoSEQ multiplex PCR. That table furnishes V, J and clone size, whereas the DNA furnished D and trimming. The sample records 50,000 to 65,000 clones, about nine tenths being singletons. Germline V gives CDR1 MNHEY, CDR2 SVGAGI. V was pared by 6 bases and J by 6 bases, with 12 bases between. The length of the CDR3 is 12 residues. The specimen sequenced was peripheral blood. The chain recombines TRBV6-5 with TRBJ2-7, with D possibly matching TRBD1 (5 bases). The receptor was isolated from a man aged 50-59 years with active COVID-19. The CDR3: CASRSVGVEQYF. Here the CDR3 DNA reads TGTGCCAGCAGGTCGGTAGGGGTCGAGCAGTACTTC.